The next 21 T cell receptor beta chains were all read from a single sample in a study of cytomegalovirus exposure and HLA in healthy donors. The PCR made use of 60 Vbeta and 13 Jbeta primers. This table comes from immunoSEQ multiplex PCR, and its TCRdb copy is limited to in-frame clones, with some not included. The sample lists around 110,000 clones; about 80% were seen once. What was sequenced was PBMCs. Receptors were obtained from a man aged 30-40 years in good health and CMV-seropositive.

The genes are TRBV27 and TRBJ1-2; 10 bases are shared with TRBD1. J lost 6 bases, V lost 7 bases, and 14 bases had no gene match. Germline-derived CDR1 and CDR2 are MNHEY and SMNVEV (reference sequence). CDR3 length equals 16 residues. CDR3 residues: CASTKGPGTGVHGYTF. In nucleotides, the CDR3 is TGTGCCAGCACCAAGGGTCCCGGGACAGGGGTACATGGCTACACCTTC.

The V gene is TRBV4-2, the J gene TRBJ1-2; D unclear. In germline, CDR1 is LGHNA, CDR2 YNFKEQ. The CDR3 has 15 amino acids. The V gene lost 0 bases and the J gene lost 3 bases, with 11 bases spanning the gap. CDR3 DNA sequence: TGTGCCAGCAGCCAAGATCACCGGTATGACTATGGCTACACCTTC. As protein: CASSQDHRYDYGYTF.

This chain uses TRBV6-4 with TRBJ2-3, with 7 bases identical to TRBD1. CDR1 is MRHNA and CDR2 is SNTAGT in the germline V gene. The CDR3 has 14 amino acids. The trim removed 6 bases at V and 2 bases at J, leaving 5 bases unmatched. The CDR3, as DNA: TGTGCCAGCAGCGAAGGACAGGACACAGATACGCAGTATTTT. It is translated as CASSEGQDTDTQYF.

The gene calls are TRBV21-1 and TRBJ1-2; the D segment call TRBD1 is taken from the table without a DNA check. TRBV21-1 is a known pseudogene. The CDR3 totals 14 residues. CDR3 sequence: CASIANRVSYGYTF. In nucleotides, the CDR3 is TGTGCCAGCATAGCGAACAGGGTTAGCTATGGCTACACCTTC.

The chain uses TRBV5-1 and TRBJ2-3; 7 nucleotides align to TRBD1. The trim removed 0 bases at V and 6 bases at J, leaving 7 bases unmatched. The CDR3 loop spans 15 amino acids. Germline CDR1 SGHRS, CDR2 YFSETQ. The CDR3 spells CASSLDRGQRDTQYF. The CDR3 coding sequence is TGCGCCAGCAGCTTGGACAGGGGCCAGCGGGATACGCAGTATTTT. Combining the CDR3 with reference TRBV5-1 and TRBJ2-3 gives the whole variable domain KAGVTQTPRYLIKTRGQQVTLSCSPISGHRSVSWYQQTPGQGLQFLFEYFSETQRNKGNFPGRFSGRQFSNSRSEMNVSTLELGDSALYLCASSLDRGQRDTQYFGPGTRLTVL.

This chain links TRBV5-1 with TRBJ2-6, with TRBD1 identical over 7 bases. This CDR3 has 17 residues. CDR1 SGHRS and CDR2 YFSETQ come from the germline V gene. Trimming took 2 bases from V and 4 from J; bases not matched to a gene: 9. CDR3 sequence: CASSLWLGTAGANVLTF. The CDR3 region has the DNA TGCGCCAGCAGCTTATGGCTTGGGACAGCCGGGGCCAACGTCCTGACTTTC.

The chain recombines TRBV28 with TRBJ1-1; TRBD1 might be the D (5 bases). CDR1 is MDHEN, CDR2 SYDVKM, per germline. The CDR3 extends over 14 amino acids. V was pared by 8 bases and J by 2 bases, with 15 bases between. Here the CDR3 DNA reads TGTGCCAGCGGGTCAGGGTGGCGAAACACTGAAGCTTTCTTT. As protein: CASGSGWRNTEAFF.

J is TRBJ1-1 and V is TRBV2; 8 bases are shared with TRBD1. Per germline, CDR1 SNHLY and CDR2 FYNNEI. V shed 4 bases and J 8 bases; nucleotides not matched to a gene: 3. The CDR3 totals 12 residues. The CDR3 protein is CASSVSGGEAFF. CDR3 DNA sequence: TGTGCCAGCAGTGTTTCAGGGGGCGAAGCTTTCTTT.

The chain has TRBV5-6 and TRBJ2-1, with a weak D call TRBD2 (6 bases). The CDR3 length is 15 residues. V shed 2 bases and J shed 2 bases, with 11 bases lying between them. CDR1 and CDR2 (germline): SGHDT, YYEEEE. The CDR3 nucleotides read TGTGCCAGCAGCTTAACGCTAGCGCCCTACAATGAGCAGTTCTTC. Its translation is CASSLTLAPYNEQFF.

The chain has TRBV2 and TRBJ2-3; D not resolved. Looked up from germline, CDR1 is SNHLY and CDR2 is FYNNEI. V was pared by 5 bases and J by 0 bases, with 12 bases between. CDR3 length: 15 residues. The CDR3 sequence: CASSLLEASTDTQYF. The DNA of the CDR3 is TGTGCCAGCAGTCTCCTAGAAGCCAGCACAGATACGCAGTATTTT.

This clone occurred a few times. The rearrangement uses TRBV27 and TRBJ2-1, with D possibly TRBD2 on 5 matching bases. Germline CDR1 reads MNHEY; CDR2 reads SMNVEV (reference sequence). V lost 2 bases and J lost 10, with 9 bases in between. The CDR3 spans 12 residues. DNA of the CDR3: TGTGCCAGCAGTTTAATCGGAGGCGAGCAGTTCTTC. It yields the protein CASSLIGGEQFF.

V and J are TRBV10-3 and TRBJ1-5; D remains ambiguous. CDR3 size: 15 residues. Germline assignment: CDR1 ENHRY and CDR2 SYGVKD. V lost 2 bases, J lost 3 bases, and 11 bases lay in between. The CDR3 DNA reads TGTGCCATCAGTGAGAATGGAGGGCTCAATCAGCCCCAGCATTTT. Its translation is CAISENGGLNQPQHF.

In this sample, this clone turned up a few times. The same CDR3 also results from other DNA sequences found in this sample. The chain joins TRBV2 to TRBJ2-5; D not resolved. The germline V gene encodes CDR1 SNHLY and CDR2 FYNNEI. V was clipped by 4 bases and J by 5 bases, with 11 bases between them. The CDR3 covers 13 residues. This CDR3 reads CASSVEYRETQYF. The CDR3 bases are TGTGCCAGCAGTGTCGAGTACCGGGAGACCCAGTACTTC.

This chain connects TRBV5-4 to TRBJ2-1; D possibly corresponds to TRBD1 (7 bases). Germline CDR1 reads SGHNT; CDR2 reads YYREEE (reference sequence). Trimming took off 4 bases at V and 0 bases at J, with 14 bases between the two ends. The CDR3 has 16 residues. The CDR3 nucleotides are TGTGCCAGCAGCCCAAGACAGGGAGGCTCCTACAATGAGCAGTTCTTC. Its protein product is CASSPRQGGSYNEQFF. The variable domain in full, with the rest retrieved from reference TRBV5-4 and TRBJ2-1, is ETGVTQSPTHLIKTRGQQVTLRCSSQSGHNTVSWYQQALGQGPQFIFQYYREEENGRGNFPPRFSGLQFPNYSSELNVNALELDDSALYLCASSPRQGGSYNEQFFGPGTRLTVL.

This chain links TRBV28 with TRBJ2-1, with 14 bases aligning to TRBD2. This CDR3 region has 15 residues. J gave up 8 bases and V 5 bases, and 5 bases lay outside the gene matches. The V gene's germline CDR1 is MDHEN and CDR2 SYDVKM. CDR3 bases: TGTGCCAGCAGTGTGGGGACTAGCGGGAGACATGAGCAGTTCTTC. Its protein is CASSVGTSGRHEQFF.

J is TRBJ1-1 and V is TRBV6-5; no reliable D call. Germline assignment: CDR1 MNHEY and CDR2 SVGAGI. V lost 4 bases and J 1 base, leaving 13 bases between the germline ends. CDR3 size: 15 residues. CDR3 sequence reads: CASSSAMGWNTEAFF. CDR3 DNA sequence: TGTGCCAGCAGTTCCGCCATGGGCTGGAACACTGAAGCTTTCTTT.

The chain links TRBV5-4 to TRBJ2-7; possible D gene TRBD1, 5 bases. CDR3 size: 12 residues. The germline V and J ends were trimmed by 0 bases and 4 bases, with 5 bases remaining between them. Germline CDR1 SGHNT, CDR2 YYREEE (reference sequence). The CDR3 is CASSLGQYEQYF. The CDR3 DNA reads as TGTGCCAGCAGCTTGGGACAGTACGAGCAGTACTTC.

The V and J genes are TRBV7-2 and TRBJ1-4; 7 positions match TRBD1. There are 14 residues in the CDR3. The trim removed 5 bases at V and 8 bases at J, leaving 8 bases unmatched. Germline lookup yields CDR1 SGHTA and CDR2 FQGNSA. This CDR3 reads CASSLDRVGEKLFF. Written as DNA, the CDR3 is TGTGCCAGCAGCCTCGACAGGGTCGGGGAAAAACTGTTTTTT.

The gene calls are TRBV28 and TRBJ2-6; D remains unclear. Germline assignment: CDR1 MDHEN and CDR2 SYDVKM. The V end was cut by 9 bases, the J end by 4 bases, with 10 bases between. The CDR3 covers 13 residues. The CDR3 loop is CASAVSGANVLTF. As DNA, the CDR3 is TGTGCCAGTGCAGTCTCCGGGGCCAACGTCCTGACTTTC.

This chain connects TRBV6-5 to TRBJ2-7; D is unresolved. This CDR3 has 13 residues. Trimming left V 6 bases short and J 2 bases short, with 11 bases between. In germline, CDR1 is MNHEY, CDR2 SVGAGI. The CDR3 region has the DNA TGTGCCAGCAGCCCCCTCCCGGCCTACGAGCAGTACTTC. Translation gives CASSPLPAYEQYF.

This clone was seen more than once but under ten times. This CDR3 is CASSERGGTDTQYF. The CDR3 DNA reads as TGTGCCAGCAGTGAGCGGGGGGGCACAGATACGCAGTATTTT. The chain uses TRBV6-4 and TRBJ2-3; 8 bases are shared with TRBD2. This CDR3 region has 14 residues. Germline CDR1 and CDR2: MRHNA and SNTAGT. Trimming at V came to 3 bases and at J to 1 base, leaving 0 bases not matched to a gene.